A selection of T cell receptor beta chains follows, all from one sample in a study of blood T cell repertoires in COVID-19. Profiling relied on immunoSEQ multiplex PCR, and the TCRdb table lists in-frame clones only, not all of them. The profile shows over 150,000 clones, approximately 85% of them singletons. Sequencing was performed on PBMCs or T cells enriched from blood (not recorded which). All receptors derive from a woman younger than 35 who had recovered from COVID-19. CDR3s include the opening cysteine and the closing phenylalanine or tryptophan. D genes are given only for firm matches. Only some rows state a clone size, as once, few, many or a class for expanded clones.

clone_size: .; j_call: TRBJ1-1; v_call: TRBV10-3; d_call: TRBD1; cdr3_nt: TGTGCCATCCGCGCAGGGGGTAAAAACACTGAAGCTTTCTTT; cdr3_aa: CAIRAGGKNTEAFF
clone_size: .; j_call: TRBJ2-5; v_call: TRBV15; d_call: .; cdr3_nt: TGTGCCACCAGCAACAGGGAACCGGAGACCCAGTACTTC; cdr3_aa: CATSNREPETQYF
clone_size: once; j_call: TRBJ2-1; v_call: TRBV2; d_call: TRBD2; cdr3_nt: TGTGCCAGCAGAACGGGACTAGCGGGGTACAATGAGCAGTTCTTC; cdr3_aa: CASRTGLAGYNEQFF
clone_size: .; j_call: TRBJ1-2; v_call: TRBV7-2; d_call: .; cdr3_nt: TGTGCCAGCAGCTTTTTAGAGGGAGCGGTCTCCCCATATGGCTACACCTTC; cdr3_aa: CASSFLEGAVSPYGYTF
clone_size: .; j_call: TRBJ2-1; v_call: TRBV4-2; d_call: .; cdr3_nt: TGTGCCAGCAGCCAAGATCTTGGCGGTAGCTCCTACAATGAGCAGTTCTTC; cdr3_aa: CASSQDLGGSSYNEQFF
clone_size: .; j_call: TRBJ2-3; v_call: TRBV6-5; d_call: TRBD2; cdr3_nt: TGTGCCAGCAGCCTCGGACTAGCGGGAGTGAATACGCAGTATTTT; cdr3_aa: CASSLGLAGVNTQYF
clone_size: .; j_call: TRBJ2-1; v_call: TRBV9; d_call: TRBD2; cdr3_nt: TGTGCCAGCGGACTAGCGGGATTCAATGAGCAGTTCTTC; cdr3_aa: CASGLAGFNEQFF
clone_size: .; j_call: TRBJ2-2; v_call: TRBV14; d_call: TRBD2; cdr3_nt: TGTGCCAGCAGCCAAGATCTGCGGGGGGCATACACCGGGGAGCTGTTTTTT; cdr3_aa: CASSQDLRGAYTGELFF
clone_size: few; j_call: TRBJ2-7; v_call: TRBV27; d_call: .; cdr3_nt: TGTGCCAGCAGTTTCTCTGGACACCCCTACGAGCAGTACTTC; cdr3_aa: CASSFSGHPYEQYF
clone_size: once; j_call: TRBJ1-1; v_call: TRBV10-1; d_call: .; cdr3_nt: TGCGCCAGCAGTGCCCCGGACACTGAAGCTTTCTTT; cdr3_aa: CASSAPDTEAFF
clone_size: .; j_call: TRBJ2-3; v_call: TRBV5-1; d_call: .; cdr3_nt: TGCGCCAGCAGCAGGGACTCTTCAGGAGCAGATACGCAGTATTTT; cdr3_aa: CASSRDSSGADTQYF
clone_size: .; j_call: TRBJ1-1; v_call: TRBV5-4; d_call: .; cdr3_nt: TGTGCCAGCCGCACCACGACCGACTTGAACACTGAAGCTTTCTTT; cdr3_aa: CASRTTTDLNTEAFF
clone_size: .; j_call: TRBJ2-7; v_call: TRBV20-1; d_call: .; cdr3_nt: TGCAGTGCTAGTGGAACAGGATACGAGCAGTACTTC; cdr3_aa: CSASGTGYEQYF
clone_size: few; j_call: TRBJ1-1; v_call: TRBV4-3; d_call: .; cdr3_nt: TGCGCCAGCAGCCAAGACCAGGAGCGGAAAAAAGCTTTCTTT; cdr3_aa: CASSQDQERKKAFF
clone_size: .; j_call: TRBJ2-3; v_call: TRBV7-9; d_call: TRBD2; cdr3_nt: TGTGCCAGCACCAACCGTGGGGGGGGGACAGATACGCAGTATTTT; cdr3_aa: CASTNRGGGTDTQYF
clone_size: .; j_call: TRBJ2-4; v_call: TRBV5-1; d_call: .; cdr3_nt: TGCGCCAGCAGCTCCCGGGGACTTTCCCGTGGGGACAAAAACATTCAGTACTTC; cdr3_aa: CASSSRGLSRGDKNIQYF
clone_size: .; j_call: TRBJ1-5; v_call: TRBV6-1; d_call: TRBD1; cdr3_nt: TGTGCCAGCAGTGGATTACAGGGGGCAGTCGGGCAGCCCCAGCATTTT; cdr3_aa: CASSGLQGAVGQPQHF
clone_size: .; j_call: TRBJ1-5; v_call: TRBV5-6; d_call: .; cdr3_nt: TGTGCCAGCAGCGTGGGGGGGCGCCGGAGCAATCAGCCCCAGCATTTT; cdr3_aa: CASSVGGRRSNQPQHF
clone_size: .; j_call: TRBJ2-1; v_call: TRBV5-5; d_call: .; cdr3_nt: TGTGCCAGCAGCCAGGGACAATCCTACAATGAGCAGTTCTTC; cdr3_aa: CASSQGQSYNEQFF
clone_size: .; j_call: TRBJ1-5; v_call: TRBV24-1; d_call: .; cdr3_nt: TGTGCCACCAGTGATGGAGGAAATAGCAATCAGCCCCAGCATTTT; cdr3_aa: CATSDGGNSNQPQHF
clone_size: .; j_call: TRBJ2-1; v_call: TRBV6-5; d_call: TRBD2; cdr3_nt: TGTGCCAGCACCACACCTAGCGGGGGACACGAAGAGCAGTTCTTC; cdr3_aa: CASTTPSGGHEEQFF
clone_size: few; j_call: TRBJ1-1; v_call: TRBV29-1; d_call: .; cdr3_nt: TGCAGCACTCGGGAGGGGACTGAAGCTTTCTTT; cdr3_aa: CSTREGTEAFF
clone_size: .; j_call: TRBJ2-1; v_call: TRBV24-1; d_call: .; cdr3_nt: TGTGCCACCAGTAATAGCGCCAATTTTTACAATGAGCAGTTCTTC; cdr3_aa: CATSNSANFYNEQFF
clone_size: .; j_call: TRBJ2-7; v_call: TRBV6-5; d_call: TRBD1; cdr3_nt: TGTGCCAGCAGGAGGACAGGGGGATACGAGCAGTACTTC; cdr3_aa: CASRRTGGYEQYF
clone_size: .; j_call: TRBJ1-2; v_call: TRBV29-1; d_call: TRBD1; cdr3_nt: TGCAGCGATCGACAGGGGGCGAGGGACTACACCTTC; cdr3_aa: CSDRQGARDYTF
clone_size: .; j_call: TRBJ1-1; v_call: TRBV9; d_call: TRBD1; cdr3_nt: TGTGCCAGCAGTACAGGGGCATTGTGGTTGAACACTGAAGCTTTCTTT; cdr3_aa: CASSTGALWLNTEAFF
clone_size: .; j_call: TRBJ1-5; v_call: TRBV1; d_call: .; cdr3_nt: TGCACCAGCAGCCAACAGGGCGGATATAGCAATCAGCCCCAGCATTTT; cdr3_aa: CTSSQQGGYSNQPQHF
clone_size: .; j_call: TRBJ2-4; v_call: TRBV2; d_call: .; cdr3_nt: TGTGCCAGCAGTGAAGAGAAAAGACTAGCCAAAAACATTCAGTACTTC; cdr3_aa: CASSEEKRLAKNIQYF
clone_size: .; j_call: TRBJ2-7; v_call: TRBV4-1; d_call: .; cdr3_nt: TGCGCCAGCAGCCGGACAGTGAAGAGCTCCTACGAGCAGTACTTC; cdr3_aa: CASSRTVKSSYEQYF
clone_size: .; j_call: TRBJ2-5; v_call: TRBV14; d_call: .; cdr3_nt: TGTGCCAGCAGCCCCTCGACAGTGGGGACCCAGTACTTC; cdr3_aa: CASSPSTVGTQYF
clone_size: .; j_call: TRBJ2-2; v_call: TRBV29-1; d_call: .; cdr3_nt: TGCAGCGTTCGGTGGGGGGTGGACACCGGGGAGCTGTTTTTT; cdr3_aa: CSVRWGVDTGELFF
clone_size: .; j_call: TRBJ2-1; v_call: TRBV5-8; d_call: .; cdr3_nt: TGTGCCAGCAGCGAAGGGGTTAGCTCCTACAATGAGCAGTTCTTC; cdr3_aa: CASSEGVSSYNEQFF
clone_size: .; j_call: TRBJ2-3; v_call: TRBV28; d_call: TRBD2; cdr3_nt: TGTGCCAGCAGCCAGACGACTAGCGGGACAACAGATACGCAGTATTTT; cdr3_aa: CASSQTTSGTTDTQYF
clone_size: .; j_call: TRBJ1-2; v_call: TRBV14; d_call: .; cdr3_nt: TGTGCCAGCAGCCAAGGGGACATCCCCCGGACCTTC; cdr3_aa: CASSQGDIPRTF
clone_size: few; j_call: TRBJ2-2; v_call: TRBV3-1/TRBV3-2; d_call: TRBD2; cdr3_nt: TGTGCCAGCAGTGTGGGACTAGGGTATACCGGGGAGCTGTTTTTT; cdr3_aa: CASSVGLGYTGELFF
clone_size: .; j_call: TRBJ1-2; v_call: TRBV19; d_call: .; cdr3_nt: TGTGCCAGTAGTAAAGATCCTGTCTATGGCTACACCTTC; cdr3_aa: CASSKDPVYGYTF
clone_size: .; j_call: TRBJ1-1; v_call: TRBV5-1; d_call: TRBD1; cdr3_nt: TGCGCCAGCGCAGGGGGCACTGAAGCTTTCTTT; cdr3_aa: CASAGGTEAFF